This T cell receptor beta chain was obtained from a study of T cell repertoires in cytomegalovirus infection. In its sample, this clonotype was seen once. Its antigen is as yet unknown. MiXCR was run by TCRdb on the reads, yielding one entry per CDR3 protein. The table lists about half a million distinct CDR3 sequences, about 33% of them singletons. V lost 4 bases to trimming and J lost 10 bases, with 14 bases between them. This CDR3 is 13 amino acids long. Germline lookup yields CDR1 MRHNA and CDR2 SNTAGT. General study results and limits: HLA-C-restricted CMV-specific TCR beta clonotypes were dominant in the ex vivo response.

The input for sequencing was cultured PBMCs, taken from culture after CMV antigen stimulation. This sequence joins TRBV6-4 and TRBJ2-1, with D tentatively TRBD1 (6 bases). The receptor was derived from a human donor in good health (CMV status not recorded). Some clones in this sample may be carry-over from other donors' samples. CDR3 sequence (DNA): TGTGCCAGCAGTGTACTAGTGCAGGGGGAGCAGTTCTTC. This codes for CASSVLVQGEQFF.